This entry lists 22 T cell receptor beta chains sequenced from one sample in a study of PD-1 blockade in classical Hodgkin lymphoma. Autologous stem cell transplantation was followed by relapse in every patient, and brentuximab vedotin exposure varied. Profiled with immunoSEQ multiplex PCR; TCRdb holds only in-frame clones, not every one. The table records 50,000 to 85,000 clones, 71% of them present only once. Material: peripheral blood mononuclear cells (PBMCs), obtained before the second cycle of nivolumab. The receptors stem from a human donor with classical Hodgkin lymphoma.

The V and J genes are TRBV5-6 and TRBJ1-1, with 10 bases matching TRBD1. J lost 4 bases, V lost 2 bases, and 5 bases had no gene match. The CDR3 runs to 15 residues. The V gene's germline CDR1 is SGHDT and CDR2 YYEEEE. The CDR3 reads CASSFLDRGSTEAFF. CDR3 DNA: TGTGCCAGCAGCTTTCTGGACAGGGGGAGCACTGAAGCTTTCTTT.

The chain joins TRBV5-1 to TRBJ1-4, with 8 positions matching TRBD1. The CDR3 consists of 16 residues. Per germline, CDR1 SGHRS and CDR2 YFSETQ. With 1 base clipped from V and 7 bases from J, the junction kept 9 bases outside the gene matches. DNA for the CDR3: TGCGCCAGCAGCTTGTCTCCCAGGGGGCTTTCTGAAAAACTGTTTTTT. Amino acids: CASSLSPRGLSEKLFF.

This chain uses TRBV29-1 with TRBJ2-1, with a weak D call TRBD1 (6 bases). This CDR3 has 14 amino acids. The germline V gene has CDR1 SQVTM and CDR2 ANQGSEA. CDR3 sequence reads: CSARGVAGYNEQFF. In DNA, the CDR3 is TGCTCGGCCAGGGGTGTTGCAGGGTACAATGAGCAGTTCTTC.

The V call is TRBV7-9, the J call TRBJ2-5; 9 nucleotides agree with TRBD1. The end of the DNA aligns better with TRBJ2-7, so the J call may be wrong. The CDR3 totals 14 residues. CDR1 is SEHNR and CDR2 is FQNEAQ in the germline V gene (reference sequence). CDR3 sequence reads: CASSAGTGFYEQYF. DNA for the CDR3: TGTGCCAGCAGCGCCGGGACAGGGTTTTACGAGCAGTACTTC.

The CDR3, as DNA: TGTGCCAGTAGTATGCCGCGGGCGGGAGGGCCGGTCGCCAAAAACATTCAGTACTTC. Translated: CASSMPRAGGPVAKNIQYF. V usage is TRBV19 and J usage is TRBJ2-4; 9 nucleotides line up with TRBD2. Germline V gene sequence: CDR1 LNHDA, CDR2 SQIVND (reference sequence). The V and J ends lost 3 bases and 1 base, in that order; junction bases with no gene match: 13. The CDR3 has 19 amino acids.

The gene calls are TRBV14 and TRBJ1-2, with D tentatively TRBD1 (6 bases). Germline-derived CDR1 and CDR2 are SGHDN and FVKESK. The CDR3 totals 14 residues. V dropped 4 bases and J dropped 1 base, with 10 bases sitting between them. The CDR3 here is CASSPTGLNYGYTF. The CDR3 DNA reads TGTGCCAGCAGCCCGACAGGCCTTAACTATGGCTACACCTTC.

As to this clone: The sample carries other DNA sequences with the same CDR3. The chain links TRBV6-1 to TRBJ2-7, with 9 bases identical to TRBD1. The CDR3 loop spans 11 amino acids. From germline, CDR1 is MNHNS and CDR2 SASEGT. The V and J ends lost 6 bases and 6 bases, in that order; junction bases with no gene match: 0. CDR3 nucleotide sequence: TGTGCCAGCAGGGACAGGGGCGAGCAGTACTTC. Encoded protein: CASRDRGEQYF.

V gene TRBV28 combines with J gene TRBJ2-7; D tentatively reads TRBD1 or TRBD2 (5 bases each). The CDR3 totals 14 residues. Per germline, CDR1 MDHEN and CDR2 SYDVKM. The V end lost 6 bases, the J end lost 2 bases, and 14 bases lay between the germline ends. DNA for the CDR3: TGTGCCAGCAGCCTATGGGACGGGGCCTACGAGCAGTACTTC. It encodes CASSLWDGAYEQYF.

This clone was counted between two and nine times. The chain links TRBV5-6 to TRBJ2-3; 9 bases are shared with TRBD2. The CDR3 covers 14 residues. The junction had 7 bases not matched to a gene; V was cut back by 4 bases and J by 7 bases. Germline CDR1 is SGHDT and CDR2 is YYEEEE. The CDR3 sequence: CASSLGTSSYTQYF. The CDR3 coding sequence is TGTGCCAGCAGCCTGGGGACTAGCTCATATACGCAGTATTTT.

CDR3 in amino acids: CASSSLVRNTIYF. The CDR3 coding sequence is TGTGCCAGCAGTTCTTTGGTCCGAAACACCATATATTTT. The rearrangement links TRBV11-3 to TRBJ1-3; D is ambiguous. This CDR3 comprises 13 residues. Deletions cut 6 bases from V and 5 bases from J, with 11 bases between. CDR1 is SGHNT, CDR2 YENEEA, per germline.

The V and J genes are TRBV10-3 and TRBJ2-3; either TRBD1 or TRBD2 may supply D (6 bases each). The CDR3 contains 17 residues. In germline, CDR1 is ENHRY, CDR2 SYGVKD. V lost 1 base and J 6 bases, leaving 20 bases between the germline ends. The chain's CDR3 is CAISEFEQGGRKDTQYF. As DNA, the CDR3 is TGTGCCATCAGTGAGTTCGAACAGGGAGGTAGGAAGGATACGCAGTATTTT.

The chain has TRBV7-9 and TRBJ1-1; D gene ambiguous. Germline CDR1 SEHNR, CDR2 FQNEAQ (reference sequence). This CDR3 has 14 residues. The V end lost 0 bases, the J end lost 3 bases, and 8 bases lay between the germline ends. In DNA, the CDR3 is TGTGCCAGCAGCTTAGCGGTCAGCCACACTGAAGCTTTCTTT. It translates to CASSLAVSHTEAFF.

J is TRBJ1-2 and V is TRBV27; D is possibly TRBD1 (5 bases). The length of the CDR3 is 17 residues. V dropped 2 bases and J dropped 2 bases, with 18 bases sitting between them. Germline V gene lookup returns CDR1 MNHEY and CDR2 SMNVEV (reference sequence). CDR3 sequence: CASSLTVLGEGNYGYTF. The CDR3 coding sequence is TGTGCCAGCAGTTTAACGGTCCTCGGGGAGGGGAACTATGGCTACACCTTC.

This chain joins TRBV7-3 and TRBJ1-1; 7 nucleotides match TRBD1. Germline CDR1 is SGHTA and CDR2 is FQGTGA. This CDR3 spans 13 amino acids. Trimming cost V 4 bases and J 5 bases; bases outside gene matches: 4. In nucleotides, the CDR3 is TGTGCCAGCAGCTCGGAGGGGGCGACTGAAGCTTTCTTT. It translates to CASSSEGATEAFF.

V usage is TRBV5-1 and J usage is TRBJ1-1, with D possibly being TRBD1 (5 bases). Germline loops: CDR1 SGHRS, CDR2 YFSETQ. This CDR3 has 16 residues. Between the trimmed V and J ends, which lost 0 bases and 5 bases, there was a span of 17 bases. The DNA for the CDR3 is TGCGCCAGCAGCTTGGTGCCGACAGCTTTGGGAACTGAAGCTTTCTTT. Translation gives CASSLVPTALGTEAFF.

There are many counts of this clone. Here the CDR3 reads CASSVDCRYSNQPQHF. As DNA, the CDR3 is TGTGCCAGCAGCGTAGATTGCAGATATAGCAATCAGCCCCAGCATTTT. This chain links TRBV9 with TRBJ1-5; no clear D. This CDR3 region has 16 residues. With 0 bases removed from V and 0 bases from J, the gap between germline ends came to 10 bases. Germline CDR1 SGDLS, CDR2 YYNGEE.

This chain links TRBV30 with TRBJ2-7; 7 nucleotides align to TRBD2. The germline V gene has CDR1 GTSNPN and CDR2 SVGIG (reference sequence). CDR3 length: 13 amino acids. With V trimmed by 5 bases and J by 2 bases, 6 bases remained unmatched. The CDR3 DNA follows: TGTGCCTGGGGACTAGTTCGCGCCTACGAGCAGTACTTC. It codes for CAWGLVRAYEQYF.

Relative to its sample, this clone is medium-sized. The chain is built from TRBV27 and TRBJ1-5; the D gene is possibly TRBD1 (6 bases). Germline assignment: CDR1 MNHEY and CDR2 SMNVEV (reference sequence). This CDR3 spans 16 amino acids. Trimming took 0 bases from V and 7 from J, leaving 16 bases between them. The CDR3 sequence is CASSLSPSGARQPQHF. As DNA, the CDR3 is TGTGCCAGCAGTTTATCGCCATCAGGGGCTAGGCAGCCCCAGCATTTT.

The chain joins TRBV10-3 to TRBJ1-1; 11 bases match TRBD1. V gave up 5 bases and J gave up 5 bases; unmatched junction bases: 7. This CDR3 region has 15 residues. Germline V gene lookup returns CDR1 ENHRY and CDR2 SYGVKD. The CDR3 DNA reads as TGTGCCATCAGTCGATCTGGACAGGGGGCTACTGAAGCTTTCTTT. Protein: CAISRSGQGATEAFF.

This sequence joins TRBV4-2 and TRBJ2-7; D may be TRBD1 (6 bases). The CDR3 extends over 14 amino acids. The germline V and J ends were trimmed by 1 base and 0 bases, with 7 bases remaining between them. Germline V gives CDR1 LGHNA, CDR2 YNFKEQ. CDR3 sequence reads: CASSQADSSYEQYF. The CDR3 nucleotides read TGTGCCAGCAGCCAAGCGGACAGCTCCTACGAGCAGTACTTC.

The rearrangement uses TRBV14 and TRBJ2-1; D unresolved. The germline V and J ends were trimmed by 5 bases and 4 bases, with 6 bases remaining between them. This CDR3 region has 12 residues. Germline CDR1 is SGHDN and CDR2 is FVKESK. CDR3 sequence: CASSTLYNEQFF. In DNA form, the CDR3 reads TGTGCCAGCAGCACCCTTTACAATGAGCAGTTCTTC. Complete variable domain (other parts from reference TRBV14 and TRBJ2-1): EAGVTQFPSHSVIEKGQTVTLRCDPISGHDNLYWYRRVMGKEIKFLLHFVKESKQDESGMPNNRFLAERTGGTYSTLKVQPAELEDSGVYFCASSTLYNEQFFGPGTRLTVL.

The chain has TRBV7-3 and TRBJ2-6; no reliable D call. Trimming left V 3 bases short and J 0 bases short, with 6 bases between. The CDR3 is 15 amino acids. From germline, CDR1 is SGHTA and CDR2 FQGTGA. CDR3 amino acids: CASSFGFSGANVLTF. The CDR3 DNA is TGTGCCAGCAGCTTTGGTTTCTCTGGGGCCAACGTCCTGACTTTC.